The T cell receptor (beta chain) described here comes from a study of OX40 agonist ivuxolimab in advanced cancers. The ends were cut back, 4 bases at V and 3 bases at J, with 10 bases in the middle. The CDR3 loop spans 14 amino acids. Germline V lookup: CDR1 SGDLS, CDR2 YYNGEE. Sequencing was performed with immunoSEQ multiplex PCR; in TCRdb, only in-frame clones are kept and a portion is missing. Of about 88,000 clones in the sample, under 85% were seen once. This chain connects TRBV9 to TRBJ1-4; TRBD1 is a possible D gene (5 bases). The sequence came from an adult with an advanced solid tumor such as melanoma, head and neck, liver or kidney cancer. Source: CD4+ or CD8+ T cells sorted from blood, taken in a trial of the OX40 agonist ivuxolimab. In DNA form, the CDR3 reads TGTGCCAGCAGCCCAGGGAGGGCTAATGAAAAACTGTTTTTT. Translating it yields CASSPGRANEKLFF. The full variable domain, completed using reference TRBV9 and TRBJ1-4, is DSGVTQTPKHLITATGQRVTLRCSPRSGDLSVYWYQQSLDQGLQFLIQYYNGEERAKGNILERFSAQQFPDLHSELNLSSLELGDSALYFCASSPGRANEKLFFGSGTQLSVL.